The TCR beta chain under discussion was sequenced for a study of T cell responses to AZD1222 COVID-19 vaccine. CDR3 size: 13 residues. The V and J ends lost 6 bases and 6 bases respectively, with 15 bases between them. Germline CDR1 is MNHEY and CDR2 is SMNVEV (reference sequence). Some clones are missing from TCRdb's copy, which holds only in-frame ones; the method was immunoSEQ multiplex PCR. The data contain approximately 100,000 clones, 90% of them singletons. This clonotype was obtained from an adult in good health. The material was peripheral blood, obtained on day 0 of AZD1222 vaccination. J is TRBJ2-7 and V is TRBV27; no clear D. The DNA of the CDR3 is TGTGCCAGCAGGGGTTTGGAGCAGCGCGAGCAGTACTTC. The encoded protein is CASRGLEQREQYF.